Below are 31 T cell receptor beta chains sequenced from a single sample in a study of tumor-infiltrating lymphocytes in localized non-small cell lung cancer (dated by TCRdb to about 2021). Library preparation used the immunoSEQ multiplex PCR assay. Sourced from immuneACCESS, this table was stored by TCRdb with only in-frame sequences that have V and J called. A share of the clones is absent; for the studies checked, an unresolved V gene accounts for under half, and the remainder has no known explanation. For this sample there are 9,500 or so clones; around 72% appear just once. The ten most abundant clones make up roughly 14% of the sample. The sequenced material came from lung tumor tissue. The receptors here all came from a human donor with non-small cell lung cancer.

This sequence joins TRBV5-1 and TRBJ2-1; TRBD2 matches at 10 bases. Germline lookup yields CDR1 SGHRS and CDR2 YFSETQ. V was pared by 0 bases and J by 5 bases, with 2 bases of the junction left unmatched. CDR3 length: 15 residues. CDR3 in amino acids: CASSLASGSDNEQFF. The CDR3 DNA sequence: TGCGCCAGCAGCTTGGCTAGCGGGAGCGACAATGAGCAGTTCTTC.

This clone has a handful of counts. J is TRBJ1-1 and V is TRBV7-3; D is uncertain. Trimming took 4 bases from V and 0 from J, leaving 6 bases between them. The CDR3 is made up of 13 amino acids. Germline V CDR1 and CDR2: SGHTA, FQGTGA. The CDR3 loop reads CASSYGVNTEAFF. The CDR3, as DNA: TGTGCCAGCAGCTATGGAGTGAACACTGAAGCTTTCTTT.

V usage is TRBV19 and J usage is TRBJ2-5; a weak D match, TRBD1 (5 bases). This CDR3 is built from 11 residues. Trimming left V 6 bases short and J 3 bases short, with 5 bases between. In germline, CDR1 is LNHDA, CDR2 SQIVND (reference sequence). DNA of the CDR3: TGTGCCAGTAGAGGGGAAGAGACCCAGTACTTC. It translates to CASRGEETQYF.

J is TRBJ2-7 and V is TRBV6-1; D perhaps matches TRBD1 (5 bases). The CDR3 runs to 13 residues. Germline lookup yields CDR1 MNHNS and CDR2 SASEGT. V dropped 6 bases and J dropped 5 bases, with 14 bases sitting between them. The CDR3 loop reads CASSLDSLNEQYF. CDR3 sequence (DNA): TGTGCCAGCAGCCTAGACAGCCTTAACGAGCAGTACTTC.

The count of this clone is one. The chain combines TRBV28 with TRBJ1-1, with D perhaps matching TRBD1 (5 bases). Germline V gene lookup returns CDR1 MDHEN and CDR2 SYDVKM. The CDR3 is 16 amino acids. V dropped 7 bases and J dropped 5 bases, with 23 bases sitting between them. The CDR3 nucleotides read TGTGCCAGCACCCGAATGGCAGGTGGGGCGTTTACTGAAGCTTTCTTT. Translating gives CASTRMAGGAFTEAFF.

The chain has TRBV5-6 and TRBJ2-7; D possibly corresponds to TRBD1 (6 bases). Between the trimmed V and J ends, which lost 1 base and 0 bases, there was a span of 8 bases. Germline lookup yields CDR1 SGHDT and CDR2 YYEEEE. This CDR3 region has 14 residues. This CDR3 is CASSLRGYSYEQYF. The CDR3 DNA is TGTGCCAGCAGCTTGAGGGGGTACTCCTACGAGCAGTACTTC.

The rearrangement uses TRBV7-6 and TRBJ1-6; D is unclear. From germline, CDR1 is SGHVS and CDR2 FNYEAQ. The germline V and J ends were trimmed by 0 bases and 13 bases, with 10 bases remaining between them. The CDR3 has 13 amino acids. Written as DNA, the CDR3 is TGTGCCAGCAGCTTAGCGCGGCACAACCCCCTCCACTTT. It encodes CASSLARHNPLHF.

This sequence joins TRBV9 and TRBJ1-1; 7 bases align to TRBD1. The CDR3 contains 14 residues. J was trimmed by 3 bases and V by 4 bases; bases with no gene match: 6. From germline, CDR1 is SGDLS and CDR2 YYNGEE. The CDR3 DNA is TGTGCCAGCAGCAATCGGGACAGCTACACTGAAGCTTTCTTT. Its protein is CASSNRDSYTEAFF.

CDR3 amino acids: CASSAYSGTDYSPLHF. The CDR3 region has the DNA TGTGCCAGTAGTGCTTACTCCGGGACGGATTATTCACCCCTCCACTTT. V gene TRBV19 combines with J gene TRBJ1-6; maybe TRBD1 (5 bases). The CDR3 is made up of 16 amino acids. The V end lost 5 bases, the J end lost 8 bases, and 19 bases lay between the germline ends. The germline V gene has CDR1 LNHDA and CDR2 SQIVND (reference sequence).

J is TRBJ2-5 and V is TRBV7-9; possibly TRBD2 for D (5 bases). The germline V and J ends were trimmed by 4 bases and 3 bases, with 15 bases remaining between them. CDR3 length: 15 amino acids. Per the germline V gene, CDR1 is SEHNR and CDR2 is FQNEAQ (reference sequence). The CDR3 DNA is TGTGCCAGCAGCTCATTGGGAGTCACCAAAGAGACCCAGTACTTC. Its protein is CASSSLGVTKETQYF.

The rearrangement links TRBV5-1 to TRBJ2-3; D gene ambiguous. This CDR3 contains 13 residues. Trimming removed 3 bases from V and 4 bases from J, with 9 bases in between. The germline gives CDR1 SGHRS, CDR2 YFSETQ. The CDR3 region has the DNA TGCGCCAGCAGCTATGCTTCCCCAGATACGCAGTATTTT. Translating it yields CASSYASPDTQYF.

This clone was detected only once. This chain links TRBV11-1 with TRBJ2-7, with D perhaps TRBD1 (6 bases). Germline loops: CDR1 SGHAT, CDR2 FQDESV (reference sequence). V was pared by 3 bases and J by 4 bases, with 13 bases between. The CDR3 is made up of 14 amino acids. The CDR3 nucleotides read TGTGCCAGCAGCTTGTACAGGGACGGGTACGAGCAGTACTTC. Residues: CASSLYRDGYEQYF.

By frequency in the sample, this clone is medium-sized (0.01 to 0.1%). The chain couples TRBV23-1 to TRBJ2-6; no clear D gene. TRBV23-1 is an ORF, and what it does is uncertain. V lost 9 bases, J lost 4 bases, and 28 bases lay in between. The CDR3 loop spans 19 amino acids. The CDR3 protein is CARADHKGPRLFGANVLTF. DNA of the CDR3: TGCGCCAGGGCGGACCACAAAGGGCCACGATTATTCGGGGCCAACGTCCTGACTTTC.

The count of this clone is one. As DNA, the CDR3 is TGCGCCAGCAGCCAAGATTTCCGGGGGTTGGCTTCACCCCTCCACTTT. Amino acids: CASSQDFRGLASPLHF. This chain uses TRBV4-3 with TRBJ1-6; D may be TRBD1 (5 bases). The CDR3 spans 16 residues. Per the germline V gene, CDR1 is LGHNA and CDR2 is YSLEER. V was shortened by 0 bases and J by 9 bases, with 15 bases between the two germline ends.

This clone occurred a few times. The CDR3 region has the DNA TGTGCCAGCAGTTTGAACAGGGCCGATCCGTGGGAGCAGTACTTC. This sequence encodes CASSLNRADPWEQYF. The J gene is TRBJ2-7, the V gene TRBV27, with D perhaps TRBD1 (6 bases). Deletions cut 3 bases from V and 7 bases from J, with 19 bases between. The CDR3 is 15 amino acids. The germline CDR1 and CDR2 sequences are MNHEY and SMNVEV (reference sequence).

This clone was counted between two and nine times. No conserved phenylalanine or tryptophan ends this CDR3, so it is likely a read error. The DNA is left out, because the CDR3 cannot be placed on it with certainty; the CDR3 is given as TCRdb lists it. The gene calls are TRBV20-1 and TRBJ1-4. 9 amino acids form the CDR3, both terminal residues included. CDR1 and CDR2 (germline): DFQATT, SNEGSKA (reference sequence). The CDR3 spells CSDPGPAVV.

This chain connects TRBV5-4 to TRBJ2-3; TRBD1 agrees at 9 bases. Germline trimming cut 0 bases from V and 4 bases from J; bases unmatched to any gene: 3. The CDR3 covers 15 residues. Looked up from germline, CDR1 is SGHNT and CDR2 is YYREEE (reference sequence). The CDR3 DNA follows: TGTGCCAGCAGCTTGGCCGGGACAGGGTCAGATACGCAGTATTTT. It is translated as CASSLAGTGSDTQYF. Full variable domain (remainder filled in from reference TRBV5-4 and TRBJ2-3): ETGVTQSPTHLIKTRGQQVTLRCSSQSGHNTVSWYQQALGQGPQFIFQYYREEENGRGNFPPRFSGLQFPNYSSELNVNALELDDSALYLCASSLAGTGSDTQYFGPGTRLTVL.

The rearrangement joins TRBV7-9 to TRBJ2-7, with D possibly TRBD2 on 5 matching bases. This CDR3 has 14 amino acids. Germline V lookup: CDR1 SEHNR, CDR2 FQNEAQ (reference sequence). V was trimmed by 4 bases and J by 6 bases, leaving 16 bases between them. The CDR3 DNA is TGTGCCAGCAGCTCGGACCGGGATTCGGTCGAGCAGTACTTC. This translates into CASSSDRDSVEQYF.

J is TRBJ1-1 and V is TRBV6-5; D is perhaps TRBD1 (6 bases). With 4 bases removed from V and 0 bases from J, the gap between germline ends came to 9 bases. The CDR3 runs 14 residues. Germline V CDR1 and CDR2: MNHEY, SVGAGI. The DNA of the CDR3 is TGTGCCAGCAGTTTCAGGGGAGTGAACACTGAAGCTTTCTTT. It translates to CASSFRGVNTEAFF.

The V call is TRBV10-2, the J call TRBJ1-3; weak D call: TRBD1 (5 bases). CDR3 length: 16 amino acids. From germline, CDR1 is WSHSY and CDR2 SAAADI. Trimming shortened V by 4 bases and J by 4 bases, and 17 bases separated the two germline ends. In DNA form, the CDR3 reads TGCGCCAGCAGTGCGACCCAGGGCCTAAACGGAAACACCATATATTTT. Its protein is CASSATQGLNGNTIYF.

This clone is classed as medium-sized. The chain uses TRBV5-1 and TRBJ1-5; D possibly corresponds to TRBD1 (5 bases). The germline CDR1 and CDR2 sequences are SGHRS and YFSETQ. V lost 4 bases to trimming and J lost 7 bases, with 18 bases between them. This CDR3 has 15 amino acids. CDR3 sequence (DNA): TGCGCCAGCAGCACCGACAGTTCCCCGGGGCAGCCCCAGCATTTT. This codes for CASSTDSSPGQPQHF.

The J gene is TRBJ2-5, the V gene TRBV19; D gene unclear. Germline V gene data show CDR1 as LNHDA and CDR2 as SQIVND (reference sequence). Trimming cost V 2 bases and J 5 bases, with 3 bases left between them. This CDR3 has 11 residues. The DNA of the CDR3 is TGTGCCAGTAGTATAATGGAGACCCAGTACTTC. This codes for CASSIMETQYF.

V usage is TRBV6-5 and J usage is TRBJ1-1, with a tentative D call TRBD1 (5 bases). Trimming left V 6 bases short and J 4 bases short, with 15 bases between. CDR1 is MNHEY, CDR2 SVGAGI, per germline. This CDR3 is 14 amino acids long. CDR3 in amino acids: CASRRRRAGTEAFF. CDR3 coding DNA: TGTGCCAGCAGGAGGCGCAGGGCTGGCACTGAAGCTTTCTTT.

The CDR3 nucleotides are TGCGCCAGCAGCTCCGGGACAGGGGGTAACACCATATATTTT. It yields the protein CASSSGTGGNTIYF. This chain joins TRBV5-1 and TRBJ1-3; 11 bases map to TRBD1. This CDR3 comprises 14 residues. Trimming took 3 bases from V and 7 from J; bases not matched to a gene: 3. Germline-derived CDR1 and CDR2 are SGHRS and YFSETQ.

The chain joins TRBV10-3 to TRBJ2-5, with D possibly being TRBD2 (5 bases). The CDR3 sequence is 16 residues long. The V gene's germline CDR1 is ENHRY and CDR2 SYGVKD. Trimming shortened V by 6 bases and J by 5 bases, and 22 bases separated the two germline ends. CDR3 coding DNA: TGTGCCATCAGCGATCCCCGGGGTTGGGTGTGGGAGACCCAGTACTTC. This codes for CAISDPRGWVWETQYF.

The J gene is TRBJ1-5, the V gene TRBV19; the D is unclear. V lost 6 bases to trimming and J lost 4 bases, with 10 bases between them. Per the germline V gene, CDR1 is LNHDA and CDR2 is SQIVND (reference sequence). The CDR3 is made up of 13 amino acids. CDR3 protein: CASREAQNQPQHF. The CDR3, as DNA: TGTGCCAGTAGGGAAGCTCAAAATCAGCCCCAGCATTTT.

This sequence joins TRBV5-4 and TRBJ2-1, with D perhaps TRBD2 (6 bases). The CDR3 loop spans 14 amino acids. V lost 6 bases and J lost 6, with 16 bases in between. CDR1 is SGHNT and CDR2 is YYREEE in the germline V gene (reference sequence). Here the CDR3 reads CASNGVGLPNEQFF. The CDR3 nucleotides are TGTGCCAGCAACGGAGTGGGACTTCCCAATGAGCAGTTCTTC.

The chain has TRBV7-2 and TRBJ2-3; D is unclear. Germline V gene data show CDR1 as SGHTA and CDR2 as FQGNSA. Trimming removed 1 base from V and 2 bases from J, with 7 bases in between. The CDR3 sequence is 14 residues long. The CDR3 DNA reads TGTGCCAGCAGCTTAGTGGGCTACACAGATACGCAGTATTTT. Protein: CASSLVGYTDTQYF.

The rearrangement uses TRBV27 and TRBJ2-3; 8 bases agree with TRBD2. In germline, CDR1 is MNHEY, CDR2 SMNVEV (reference sequence). This CDR3 region has 15 residues. The V and J ends lost 7 bases and 0 bases, in that order; junction bases with no gene match: 6. Here the CDR3 DNA reads TGTGCCAGCAAGACGGGAGGGACAAGCACAGATACGCAGTATTTT. It yields the protein CASKTGGTSTDTQYF.

V and J are TRBV11-2 and TRBJ2-7; D is uncertain. CDR1 and CDR2 (germline): SGHAT, FQNNGV. The V gene lost 5 bases and the J gene lost 4 bases, with 6 bases spanning the gap. The CDR3 has 11 amino acids. The CDR3 DNA reads TGTGCCAGCAGCAAGTTATACGAGCAGTACTTC. Its protein is CASSKLYEQYF. Using reference TRBV11-2 and TRBJ2-7 for the parts outside the CDR3, the full variable domain is EAGVAQSPRYKIIEKRQSVAFWCNPISGHATLYWYQQILGQGPKLLIQFQNNGVVDDSQLPKDRFSAERLKGVDSTLKIQPAKLEDSAVYLCASSKLYEQYFGPGTRLTVT.

In its sample, this clone was seen a few times. This sequence joins TRBV12-5 and TRBJ2-3; D is uncertain. The length of the CDR3 is 15 residues. Germline V gives CDR1 LGHNT, CDR2 FRNRAP. V lost 1 base and J 6 bases, leaving 14 bases between the germline ends. As DNA, the CDR3 is TGTGCTAGTGGTTTGGCCAGTCGGGCTTGGGATACGCAGTATTTT. Translating it yields CASGLASRAWDTQYF.